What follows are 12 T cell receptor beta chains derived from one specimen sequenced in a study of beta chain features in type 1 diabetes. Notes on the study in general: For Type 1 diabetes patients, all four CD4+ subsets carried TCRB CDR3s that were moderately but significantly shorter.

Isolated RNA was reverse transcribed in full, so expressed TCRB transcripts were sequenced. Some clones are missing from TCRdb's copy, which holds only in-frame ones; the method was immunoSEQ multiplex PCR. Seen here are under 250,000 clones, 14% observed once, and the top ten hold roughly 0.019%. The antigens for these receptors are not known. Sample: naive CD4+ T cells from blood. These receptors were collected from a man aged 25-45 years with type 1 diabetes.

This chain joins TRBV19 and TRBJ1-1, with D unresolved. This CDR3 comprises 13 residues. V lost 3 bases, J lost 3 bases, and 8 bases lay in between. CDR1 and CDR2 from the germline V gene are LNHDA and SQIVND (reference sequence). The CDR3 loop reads CASSIQRDTEAFF. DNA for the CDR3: TGTGCCAGTAGTATCCAGAGGGACACTGAAGCTTTCTTT.

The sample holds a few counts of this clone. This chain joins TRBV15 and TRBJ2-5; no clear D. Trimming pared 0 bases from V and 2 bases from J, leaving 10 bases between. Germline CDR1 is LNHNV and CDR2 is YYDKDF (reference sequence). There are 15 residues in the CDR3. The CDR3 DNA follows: TGTGCCACCAGCAGAGATCGAGGCCAACAAGAGACCCAGTACTTC. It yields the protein CATSRDRGQQETQYF. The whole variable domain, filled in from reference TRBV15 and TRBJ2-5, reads DAMVIQNPRYQVTQFGKPVTLSCSQTLNHNVMYWYQQKSSQAPKLLFHYYDKDFNNEADTPDNFQSRRPNTSFCFLDIRSPGLGDTAMYLCATSRDRGQQETQYFGPGTRLLVL.

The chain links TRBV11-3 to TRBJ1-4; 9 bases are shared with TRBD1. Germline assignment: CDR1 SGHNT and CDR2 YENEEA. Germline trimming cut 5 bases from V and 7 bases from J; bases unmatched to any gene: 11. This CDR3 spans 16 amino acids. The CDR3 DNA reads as TGTGCCAGCAGCCTACGACGCGGGACAGGGCTTGAAAAACTGTTTTTT. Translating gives CASSLRRGTGLEKLFF. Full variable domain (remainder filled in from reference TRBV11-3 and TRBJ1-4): EAGVVQSPRYKIIEKKQPVAFWCNPISGHNTLYWYLQNLGQGPELLIRYENEEAVDDSQLPKDRFSAERLKGVDSTLKIQPAELGDSAVYLCASSLRRGTGLEKLFFGSGTQLSVL.

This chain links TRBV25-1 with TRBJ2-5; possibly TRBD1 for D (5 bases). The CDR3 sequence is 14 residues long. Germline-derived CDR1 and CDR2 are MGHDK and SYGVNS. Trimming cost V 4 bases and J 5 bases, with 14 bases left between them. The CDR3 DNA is TGTGCCAGCAGTGCGCCGACAGTCCTGGAGACCCAGTACTTC. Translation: CASSAPTVLETQYF.

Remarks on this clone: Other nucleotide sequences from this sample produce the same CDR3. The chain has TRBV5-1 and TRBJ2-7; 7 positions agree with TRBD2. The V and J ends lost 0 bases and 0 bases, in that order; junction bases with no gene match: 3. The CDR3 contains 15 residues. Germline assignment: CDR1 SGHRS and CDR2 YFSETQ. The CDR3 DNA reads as TGCGCCAGCAGCTTGGGAGCTAGCGGCTCCTACGAGCAGTACTTC. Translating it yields CASSLGASGSYEQYF. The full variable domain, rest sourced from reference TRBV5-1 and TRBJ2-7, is KAGVTQTPRYLIKTRGQQVTLSCSPISGHRSVSWYQQTPGQGLQFLFEYFSETQRNKGNFPGRFSGRQFSNSRSEMNVSTLELGDSALYLCASSLGASGSYEQYFGPGTRLTVT.

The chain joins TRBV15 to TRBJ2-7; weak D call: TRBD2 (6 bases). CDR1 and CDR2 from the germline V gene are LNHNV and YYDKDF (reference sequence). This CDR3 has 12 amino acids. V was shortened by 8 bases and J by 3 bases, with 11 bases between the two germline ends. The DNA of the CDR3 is TGTGCCACCTCCGGAGGGGTCTACGAGCAGTACTTC. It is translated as CATSGGVYEQYF.

The CDR3: CASSPVFGGGNQPQHF. CDR3 in DNA: TGTGCCAGTAGTCCGGTGTTTGGAGGGGGCAATCAGCCCCAGCATTTT. The genes are TRBV19 and TRBJ1-5; tentatively, D is TRBD1 (5 bases). The length of the CDR3 is 16 residues. In germline, CDR1 is LNHDA, CDR2 SQIVND (reference sequence). The V and J ends lost 5 bases and 2 bases respectively, with 16 bases between them.

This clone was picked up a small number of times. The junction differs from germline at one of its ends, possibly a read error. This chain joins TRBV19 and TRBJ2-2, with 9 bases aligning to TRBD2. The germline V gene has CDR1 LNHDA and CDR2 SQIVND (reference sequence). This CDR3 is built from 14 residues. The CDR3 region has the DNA TGTGCCAGTAGGATAGCGGGAGTGTCCGGGGAGCTGTTTTTT. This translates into CASRIAGVSGELFF.

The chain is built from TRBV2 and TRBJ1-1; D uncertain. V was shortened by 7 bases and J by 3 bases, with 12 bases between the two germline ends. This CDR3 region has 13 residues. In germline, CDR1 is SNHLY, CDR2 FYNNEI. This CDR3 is CASKEGLYTEAFF. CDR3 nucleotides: TGTGCCAGCAAGGAGGGTCTTTACACTGAAGCTTTCTTT.

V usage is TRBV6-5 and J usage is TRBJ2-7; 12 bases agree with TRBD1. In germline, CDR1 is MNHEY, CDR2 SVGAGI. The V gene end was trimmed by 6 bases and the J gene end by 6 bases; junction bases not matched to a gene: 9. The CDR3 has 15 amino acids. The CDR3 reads CASSFGGDRGREQYF. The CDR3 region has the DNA TGTGCCAGCAGCTTCGGGGGGGACAGGGGGCGCGAGCAGTACTTC.

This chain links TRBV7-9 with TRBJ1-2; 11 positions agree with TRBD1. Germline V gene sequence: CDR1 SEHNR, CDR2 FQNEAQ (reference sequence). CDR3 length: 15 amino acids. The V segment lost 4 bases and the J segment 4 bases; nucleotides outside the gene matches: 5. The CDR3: CASSSGQGAGYGYTF. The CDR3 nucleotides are TGTGCCAGCAGCTCCGGACAGGGGGCTGGCTATGGCTACACCTTC.

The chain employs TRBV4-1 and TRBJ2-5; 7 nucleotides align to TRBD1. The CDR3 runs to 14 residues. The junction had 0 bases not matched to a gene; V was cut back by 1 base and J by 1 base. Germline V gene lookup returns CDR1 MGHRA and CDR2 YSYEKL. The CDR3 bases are TGCGCCAGCAGCCAAGGGGACAGCCAAGAGACCCAGTACTTC. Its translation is CASSQGDSQETQYF.